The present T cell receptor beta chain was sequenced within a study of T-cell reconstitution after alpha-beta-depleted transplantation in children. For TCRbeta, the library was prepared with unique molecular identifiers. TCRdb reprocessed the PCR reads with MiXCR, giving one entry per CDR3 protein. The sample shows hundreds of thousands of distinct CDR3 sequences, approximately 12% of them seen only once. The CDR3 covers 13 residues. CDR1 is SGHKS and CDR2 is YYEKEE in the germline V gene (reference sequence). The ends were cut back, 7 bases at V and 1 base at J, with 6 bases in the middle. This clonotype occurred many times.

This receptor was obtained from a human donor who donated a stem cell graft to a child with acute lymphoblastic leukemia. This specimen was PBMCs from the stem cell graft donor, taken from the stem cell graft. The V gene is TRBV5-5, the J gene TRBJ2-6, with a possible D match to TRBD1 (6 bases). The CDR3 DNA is TGTGCCAGCCAGGGGTCTGGGGCCAACGTCCTGACTTTC. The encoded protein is CASQGSGANVLTF.